Each of the 5 T cell receptor beta chains below was sequenced from the same sample in a study of post-analysis software for immune sequencing data. Regarding the study as a whole: Controls showed lower frequencies than patients for roughly five TRBV segments, and TRBV5-6, TRBV5-1 and TRBV20-1 were among these.

The antigens of these receptors remain unknown. Unique molecular identifiers had been added to the TCR beta cDNA libraries. In TCRdb, the PCR reads were re-called with MiXCR into one record per CDR3 protein. Here the sample spans 450,000 to 650,000 distinct CDR3 sequences, about 40% being singletons. Sequencing used blood. The source of these receptors is a girl aged 10 to 17 with multiple sclerosis.

This clonotype was observed a few times. The rearrangement uses TRBV20-1 and TRBJ2-7; no reliable D call. V was trimmed by 0 bases and J by 6 bases, leaving 6 bases between them. The CDR3 spans 11 residues. CDR1 is DFQATT, CDR2 SNEGSKA, per germline (reference sequence). The DNA of the CDR3 is TGCAGTGCTAGAGAGGGTCTCGAGCAGTACTTC. This gives the protein CSAREGLEQYF.

This rearrangement joins TRBV29-1 to TRBJ2-7; D call uncertain. CDR1 and CDR2 (germline): SQVTM, ANQGSEA. V was clipped by 5 bases and J by 0 bases, with 8 bases between them. This CDR3 comprises 12 residues. In DNA form, the CDR3 reads TGCAGCGTTTGTCTTGACTCCTACGAGCAGTACTTC. It yields the protein CSVCLDSYEQYF.

The V and J genes are TRBV5-1 and TRBJ1-2; D perhaps matches TRBD1 (5 bases). The CDR3 contains 12 residues. The V and J ends lost 4 bases and 8 bases respectively, with 12 bases between them. Germline CDR1 and CDR2: SGHRS and YFSETQ. CDR3 nucleotides: TGCGCCAGCAGCGATGGGGCGATAGGCTACACCTTC. This gives the protein CASSDGAIGYTF.

With regard to this clonotype: Germline and junction disagree at one end, which may indicate a read error. The chain is built from TRBV3-1 and TRBJ1-5; no firm D call. The CDR3 is 15 amino acids. Germline V gives CDR1 LGHDT, CDR2 YNNKEL (reference sequence). The CDR3 protein is CASSPSRLSNRPQHF. The DNA for the CDR3 is TGTGCCAGCAGCCCAAGCCGGCTAAGCAATCGGCCCCAGCATTTT.

This clonotype was counted only a few times. This chain joins TRBV11-2 and TRBJ2-3; TRBD2 agrees at 10 bases. The CDR3 is made up of 17 amino acids. Germline loops: CDR1 SGHAT, CDR2 FQNNGV. V was clipped by 5 bases and J by 1 base; unmatched bases: 9. In DNA form, the CDR3 reads TGTGCCAGCAGCCGCTTCACGGGGACTAGCGGCACAGATACGCAGTATTTT. The encoded protein is CASSRFTGTSGTDTQYF.